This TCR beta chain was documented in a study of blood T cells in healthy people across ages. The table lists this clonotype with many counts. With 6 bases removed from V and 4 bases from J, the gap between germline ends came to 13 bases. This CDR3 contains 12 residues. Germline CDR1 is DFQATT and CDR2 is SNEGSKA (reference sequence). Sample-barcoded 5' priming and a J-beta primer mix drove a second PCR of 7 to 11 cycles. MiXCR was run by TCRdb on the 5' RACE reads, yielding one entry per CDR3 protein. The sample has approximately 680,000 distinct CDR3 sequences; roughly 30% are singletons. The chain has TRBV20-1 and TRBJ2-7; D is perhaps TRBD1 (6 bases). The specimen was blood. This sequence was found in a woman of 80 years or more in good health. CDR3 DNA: TGCAGTGCGGGAGACACAGGGTACGAGCAGTACTTC. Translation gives CSAGDTGYEQYF.